The sequence of this T cell receptor (beta chain) was determined in a study of blood T cell repertoires in COVID-19. On the study more broadly: Nucleic acid was either cDNA or gDNA, and it came from T cells, B-cell-depleted T cells, or PBMCs.

Using immunoSEQ multiplex PCR, the repertoire was profiled, and TCRdb retains in-frame clones only, with some absent. Among more than 150,000 clones listed, about 85% were seen once. Assignment of participants to cohorts was predicated upon participant-reported clinical history. Each recovered donor of Cohort 3 presented with two negative PCRs, clearance, or symptom resolution. Unmatched junction bases numbered 11, after V lost 3 bases and J lost 8 bases. CDR3 length equals 15 residues. Germline assignment: CDR1 MNHEY and CDR2 SMNVEV (reference sequence). The source is a woman younger than 45 who had recovered from COVID-19. J is TRBJ1-2 and V is TRBV27, with 8 bases fitting TRBD1. Sequencing was carried out using PBMCs or T cells enriched from blood (not recorded which). Here the CDR3 reads CASSFLAGGPKGYTF. The CDR3 coding sequence is TGTGCCAGCAGTTTTCTCGCAGGGGGCCCGAAGGGCTACACCTTC.